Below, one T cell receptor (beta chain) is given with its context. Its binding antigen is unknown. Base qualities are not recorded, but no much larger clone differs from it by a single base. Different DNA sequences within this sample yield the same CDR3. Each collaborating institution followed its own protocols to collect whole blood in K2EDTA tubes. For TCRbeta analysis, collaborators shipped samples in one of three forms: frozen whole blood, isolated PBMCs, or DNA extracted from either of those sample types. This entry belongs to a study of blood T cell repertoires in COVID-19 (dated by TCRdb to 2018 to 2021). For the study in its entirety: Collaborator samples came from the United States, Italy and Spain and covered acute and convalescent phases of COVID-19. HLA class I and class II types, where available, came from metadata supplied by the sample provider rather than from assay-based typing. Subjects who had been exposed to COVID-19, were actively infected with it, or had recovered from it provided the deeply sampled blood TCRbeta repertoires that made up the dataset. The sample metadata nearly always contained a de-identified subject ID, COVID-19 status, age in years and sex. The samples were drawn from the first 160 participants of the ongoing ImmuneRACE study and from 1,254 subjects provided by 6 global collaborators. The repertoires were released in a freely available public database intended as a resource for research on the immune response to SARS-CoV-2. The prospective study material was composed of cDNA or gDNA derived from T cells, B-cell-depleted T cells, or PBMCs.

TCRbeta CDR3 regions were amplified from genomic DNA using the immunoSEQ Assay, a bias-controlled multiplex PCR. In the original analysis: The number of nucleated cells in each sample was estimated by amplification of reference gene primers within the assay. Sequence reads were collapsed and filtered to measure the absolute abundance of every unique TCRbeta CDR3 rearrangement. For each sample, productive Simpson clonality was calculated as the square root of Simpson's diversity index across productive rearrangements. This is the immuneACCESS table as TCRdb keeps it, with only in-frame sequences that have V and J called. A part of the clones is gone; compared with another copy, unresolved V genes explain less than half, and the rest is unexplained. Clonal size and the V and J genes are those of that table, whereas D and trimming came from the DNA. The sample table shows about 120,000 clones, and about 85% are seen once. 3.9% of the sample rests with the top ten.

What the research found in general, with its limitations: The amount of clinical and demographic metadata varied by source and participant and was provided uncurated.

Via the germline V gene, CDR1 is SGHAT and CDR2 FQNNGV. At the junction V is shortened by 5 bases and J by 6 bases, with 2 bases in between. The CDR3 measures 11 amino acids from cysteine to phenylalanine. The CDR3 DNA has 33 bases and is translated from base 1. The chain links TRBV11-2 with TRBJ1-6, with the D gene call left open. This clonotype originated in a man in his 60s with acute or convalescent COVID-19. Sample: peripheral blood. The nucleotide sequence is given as TGTGCCAGCAGCCTTAATTCACCCCTCCACTTT. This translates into CASSLNSPLHF.